The clone carrying this T cell receptor beta chain was counted ten times or more. This entry belongs to a study of molecular identifiers for immune sequencing clone quantification. CDR1 MNHNS and CDR2 SASEGT come from the germline V gene. The V gene lost 11 bases and the J gene lost 0 bases, with 8 bases spanning the gap. This CDR3 region has 13 residues. MiXCR, run by TCRdb on the PCR reads, gives a single entry per CDR3 protein. The repertoire includes around 65,000 distinct CDR3 sequences, under 20% of them detected once, and 1.5% sits in the top ten. The sequence derives from a human donor in good health. Some libraries in this study had Jurkat cell RNA spiked in. Input material: naive CD8+ T cells from blood, with Jurkat cell RNA spiked in. Subset meaning: FACS-sorted CD8+CD4-CCR7+CD45RA+ naive T cells. This chain joins TRBV6-1 and TRBJ2-6, with TRBD1 as a possible D gene (6 bases). This CDR3 is CAARGSGANVLTF. The CDR3 DNA sequence: TGTGCCGCCAGGGGCTCTGGGGCCAACGTCCTGACTTTC.